This TCR beta chain was identified during a study of T-cell memory formation after mild COVID-19. Study overall: Among the donors, TCR clusters were largely specific to each donor.

This clonotype has ten or more counts. Its antigen is unidentified. Overall study findings and caveats: CD4+ contracting clones were found mainly in CM and EM, and CD8+ ones in EMRA. A second wave expanding day 15 to 37 was CD4+-biased; contracting clones were balanced.

The V and J ends lost 3 bases and 5 bases respectively, with 13 bases between them. There are 14 residues in the CDR3. Barcoded TCR alpha and TCR beta cDNA libraries with UMIs came from 5'RACE using constant-segment primers. MiXCR was run by TCRdb on the 5' RACE reads, yielding one entry per CDR3 protein. The sample has 150,000 to 200,000 distinct CDR3 sequences; around 10% are singletons. The specimen sequenced was PBMCs or a T cell subset sorted from them (not recorded which). The chain couples TRBV12-3 or TRBV12-4 to TRBJ2-5; D call uncertain. This receptor was obtained from a man aged 18 to 30 who had mild COVID-19 (a few samples of this study predate the infection). Cell type and time point are not known. This chain's CDR3 is CASSFALSAETQYF. The DNA for the CDR3 is TGTGCCAGCAGTTTCGCGCTAAGCGCCGAGACCCAGTACTTC.